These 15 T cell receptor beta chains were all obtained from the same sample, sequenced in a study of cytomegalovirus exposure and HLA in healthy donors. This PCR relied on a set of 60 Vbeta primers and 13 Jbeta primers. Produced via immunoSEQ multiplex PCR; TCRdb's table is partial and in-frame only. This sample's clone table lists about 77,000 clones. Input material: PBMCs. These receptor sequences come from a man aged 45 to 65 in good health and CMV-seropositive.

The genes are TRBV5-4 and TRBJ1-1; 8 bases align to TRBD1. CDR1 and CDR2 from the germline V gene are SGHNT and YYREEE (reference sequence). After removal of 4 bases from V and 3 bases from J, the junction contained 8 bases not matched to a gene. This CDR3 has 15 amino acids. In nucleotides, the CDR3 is TGTGCCAGCAGCCCCCCCCCGGACAGGGACACTGAAGCTTTCTTT. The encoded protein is CASSPPPDRDTEAFF.

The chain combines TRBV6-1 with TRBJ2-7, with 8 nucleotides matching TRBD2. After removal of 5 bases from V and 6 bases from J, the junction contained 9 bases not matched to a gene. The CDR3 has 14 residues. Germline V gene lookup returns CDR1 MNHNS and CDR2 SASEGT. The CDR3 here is CASSKEAGGREQYF. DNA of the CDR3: TGTGCCAGCAGTAAAGAGGCGGGAGGTCGCGAGCAGTACTTC.

CDR3 DNA sequence: TGTGCCAGCAGCTTCCAGGGGGCGGGTCCAGATACGCAGTATTTT. Translated, it gives CASSFQGAGPDTQYF. J is TRBJ2-3 and V is TRBV11-2, with TRBD1 matching 8 bases. Germline V gives CDR1 SGHAT, CDR2 FQNNGV. With V trimmed by 3 bases and J by 4 bases, 6 bases remained unmatched. The CDR3 is 15 amino acids.

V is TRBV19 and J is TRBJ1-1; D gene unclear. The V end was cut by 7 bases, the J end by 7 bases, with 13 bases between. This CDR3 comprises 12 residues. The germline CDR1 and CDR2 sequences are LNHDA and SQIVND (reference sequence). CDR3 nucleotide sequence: TGTGCCAGTAACAATTTCAGGCTTGAAGCTTTCTTT. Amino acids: CASNNFRLEAFF.

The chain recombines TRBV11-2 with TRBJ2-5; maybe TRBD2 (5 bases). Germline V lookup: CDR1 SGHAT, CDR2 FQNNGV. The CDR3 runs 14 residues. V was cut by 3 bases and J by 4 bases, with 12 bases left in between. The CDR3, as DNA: TGTGCCAGCAGCTTCCAGAGGGTAGGAGAGACCCAGTACTTC. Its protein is CASSFQRVGETQYF.

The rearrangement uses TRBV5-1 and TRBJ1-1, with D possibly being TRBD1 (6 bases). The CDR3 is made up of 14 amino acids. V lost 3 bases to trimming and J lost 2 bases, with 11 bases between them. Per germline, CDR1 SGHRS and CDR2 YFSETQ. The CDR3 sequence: CASSSWTANTEAFF. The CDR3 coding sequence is TGCGCCAGCAGCTCCTGGACAGCAAACACTGAAGCTTTCTTT.

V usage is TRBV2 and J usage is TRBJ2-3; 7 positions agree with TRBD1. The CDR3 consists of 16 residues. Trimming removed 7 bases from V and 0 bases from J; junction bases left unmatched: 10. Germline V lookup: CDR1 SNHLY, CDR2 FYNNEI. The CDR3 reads CASTEGATKSTDTQYF. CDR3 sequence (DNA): TGTGCCAGCACTGAGGGGGCCACAAAAAGCACAGATACGCAGTATTTT.

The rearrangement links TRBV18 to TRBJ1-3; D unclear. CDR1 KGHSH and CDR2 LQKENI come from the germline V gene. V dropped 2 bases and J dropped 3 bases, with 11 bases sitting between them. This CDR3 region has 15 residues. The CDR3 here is CASSPGRGFGNTIYF. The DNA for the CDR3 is TGTGCCAGCTCACCAGGAAGAGGGTTTGGAAACACCATATATTTT.

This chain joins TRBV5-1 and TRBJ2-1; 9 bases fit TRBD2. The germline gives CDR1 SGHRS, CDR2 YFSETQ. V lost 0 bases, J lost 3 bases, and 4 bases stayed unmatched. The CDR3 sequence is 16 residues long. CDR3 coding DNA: TGCGCCAGCAGCTTGGGAGGGACTAGCCTCTACAATGAGCAGTTCTTC. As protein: CASSLGGTSLYNEQFF.

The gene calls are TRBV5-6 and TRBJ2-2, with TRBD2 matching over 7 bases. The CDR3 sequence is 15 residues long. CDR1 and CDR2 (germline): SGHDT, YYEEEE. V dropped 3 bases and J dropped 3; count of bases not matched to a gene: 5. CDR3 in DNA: TGTGCCAGCAGCTCCTGGGGACTATACACCGGGGAGCTGTTTTTT. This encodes CASSSWGLYTGELFF.

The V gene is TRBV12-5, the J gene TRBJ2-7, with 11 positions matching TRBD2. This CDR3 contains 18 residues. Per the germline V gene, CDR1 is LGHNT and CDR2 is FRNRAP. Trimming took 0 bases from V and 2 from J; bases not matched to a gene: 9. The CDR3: CASGLVARGLAGAYEQYF. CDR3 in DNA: TGTGCTAGTGGTTTGGTGGCCCGAGGACTAGCGGGCGCCTACGAGCAGTACTTC. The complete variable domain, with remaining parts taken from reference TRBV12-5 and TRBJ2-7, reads DARVTQTPRHKVTEMGQEVTMRCQPILGHNTVFWYRQTMMQGLELLAYFRNRAPLDDSGMPKDRFSAEMPDATLATLKIQPSEPRDSAVYFCASGLVARGLAGAYEQYFGPGTRLTVT.

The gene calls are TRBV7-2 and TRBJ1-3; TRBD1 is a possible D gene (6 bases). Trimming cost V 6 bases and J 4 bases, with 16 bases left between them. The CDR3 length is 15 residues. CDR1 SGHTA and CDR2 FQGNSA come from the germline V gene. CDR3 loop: CASSPSGGLGNTIYF. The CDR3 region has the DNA TGTGCCAGCAGTCCCTCCGGGGGGCTGGGAAACACCATATATTTT. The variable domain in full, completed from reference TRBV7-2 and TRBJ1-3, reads GAGVSQSPSNKVTEKGKDVELRCDPISGHTALYWYRQSLGQGLEFLIYFQGNSAPDKSGLPSDRFSAERTGGSVSTLTIQRTQQEDSAVYLCASSPSGGLGNTIYFGEGSWLTVV.

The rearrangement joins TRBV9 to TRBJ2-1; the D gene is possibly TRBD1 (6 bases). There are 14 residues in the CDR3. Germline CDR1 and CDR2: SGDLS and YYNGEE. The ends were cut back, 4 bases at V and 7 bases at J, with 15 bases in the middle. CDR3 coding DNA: TGTGCCAGCAGCCCCCAATTAGGGACAAATGAGCAGTTCTTC. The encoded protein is CASSPQLGTNEQFF.

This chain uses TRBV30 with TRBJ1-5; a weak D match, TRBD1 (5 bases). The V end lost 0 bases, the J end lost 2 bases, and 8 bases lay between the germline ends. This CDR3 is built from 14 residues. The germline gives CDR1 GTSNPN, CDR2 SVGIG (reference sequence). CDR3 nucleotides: TGTGCCTGGAGTGTGGGGGGGGGCAATCAGCCCCAGCATTTT. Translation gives CAWSVGGGNQPQHF.

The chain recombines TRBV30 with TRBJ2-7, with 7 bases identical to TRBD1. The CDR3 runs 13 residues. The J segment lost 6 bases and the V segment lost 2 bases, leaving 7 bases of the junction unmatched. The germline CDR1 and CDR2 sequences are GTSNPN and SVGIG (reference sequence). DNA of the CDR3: TGTGCCTGGAGTAAGGGACAGTGGGGCGAGCAGTACGTC. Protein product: CAWSKGQWGEQYV.